These 31 T cell receptor beta chains were sequenced from one sample in a study of control samples from healthy donors and cancer patients. Generated by immunoSEQ multiplex PCR, the TCRdb table keeps only in-frame clones and is missing some. The table records under 200,000 clones, 85% to 95% of them present only once. Material for sequencing was blood. The receptors derive from a woman aged 60-75 years in good health.

The rearrangement links TRBV6-5 to TRBJ2-1, with D hard to call. V dropped 6 bases and J dropped 2 bases, with 14 bases sitting between them. The CDR3 contains 15 residues. The V gene's germline CDR1 is MNHEY and CDR2 SVGAGI. In nucleotides, the CDR3 is TGTGCCAGCAGCCTCGACTGGGCCCCCTACAATGAGCAGTTCTTC. Its protein is CASSLDWAPYNEQFF.

The V gene is TRBV9, the J gene TRBJ2-3; unclear D gene. In germline, CDR1 is SGDLS, CDR2 YYNGEE. Trimming pared 0 bases from V and 6 bases from J, leaving 11 bases between. The CDR3 has 14 residues. This chain's CDR3 is CASSVGRFRDTQYF. In DNA, the CDR3 is TGTGCCAGCAGCGTAGGTCGGTTCAGGGATACGCAGTATTTT.

The chain couples TRBV5-4 to TRBJ1-1, with D uncertain. The CDR3 runs 16 residues. V dropped 4 bases and J dropped 0 bases, with 16 bases sitting between them. Germline CDR1 is SGHNT and CDR2 is YYREEE (reference sequence). In DNA, the CDR3 is TGTGCCAGCAGCCTCCCGGAAAGGCTAATGAACACTGAAGCTTTCTTT. Translated, it gives CASSLPERLMNTEAFF.

In this sample, this clone turned up once. The V and J genes are TRBV19 and TRBJ1-3; D unclear. The V end was cut by 7 bases, the J end by 3 bases, with 10 bases between. The CDR3 is 13 amino acids. Germline CDR1 reads LNHDA; CDR2 reads SQIVND (reference sequence). CDR3 residues: CASTEQHGNTIYF. CDR3 bases: TGTGCCAGTACCGAACAGCATGGAAACACCATATATTTT.

The CDR3 bases are TGTGCCACCACAGGGGGGAACTCCTATGGCTACACCTTC. Amino acid sequence: CATTGGNSYGYTF. This sequence joins TRBV28 and TRBJ1-2, with 8 positions matching TRBD1. The CDR3 covers 13 residues. Trimming removed 10 bases from V and 4 bases from J; junction bases left unmatched: 8. Germline CDR1 is MDHEN and CDR2 is SYDVKM.

The chain carries TRBV5-1 and TRBJ2-3, with a weak D call TRBD2 (7 bases). Germline CDR1 is SGHRS and CDR2 is YFSETQ. There are 16 residues in the CDR3. In DNA, the CDR3 is TGCCCCCGCGGGACCCTAGGGGGGGGCAGGGGAGATACGCAGTATTTT. It encodes CPRGTLGGGRGDTQYF.

The rearrangement uses TRBV7-2 and TRBJ2-1, with D perhaps TRBD2 (6 bases). The CDR3 sequence is 16 residues long. The germline V gene encodes CDR1 SGHTA and CDR2 FQGNSA. V was trimmed by 5 bases and J by 5 bases, leaving 19 bases between them. CDR3 region: CASSVITGGGNNEQFF. CDR3 bases: TGTGCCAGCAGCGTTATAACAGGAGGCGGGAACAATGAGCAGTTCTTC. Together with reference TRBV7-2 and TRBJ2-1, the CDR3 gives the full variable domain: GAGVSQSPSNKVTEKGKDVELRCDPISGHTALYWYRQSLGQGLEFLIYFQGNSAPDKSGLPSDRFSAERTGGSVSTLTIQRTQQEDSAVYLCASSVITGGGNNEQFFGPGTRLTVL.

The rearrangement joins TRBV9 to TRBJ2-5; TRBD2 agrees at 11 bases. The CDR3 has 17 amino acids. In germline, CDR1 is SGDLS, CDR2 YYNGEE. V shed 2 bases and J 2 bases; nucleotides not matched to a gene: 8. The CDR3 DNA reads as TGTGCCAGCAGCGTGGGAGCACTAGCGGGGGTACAAGAGACCCAGTACTTC. Amino acid sequence: CASSVGALAGVQETQYF.

For the CDR3, the DNA is TGTGCCAGCTCACCAGGGCAGCGGACTAACTATGGCTACACCTTC. Translation gives CASSPGQRTNYGYTF. The chain joins TRBV18 to TRBJ1-2, with D uncertain. V lost 2 bases and J 0 bases, leaving 10 bases between the germline ends. Germline loops: CDR1 KGHSH, CDR2 LQKENI. CDR3 size: 15 residues.

This chain connects TRBV18 to TRBJ1-3, with 9 nucleotides matching TRBD1. V shed 6 bases, J shed 8 bases, and the junction held 8 bases outside the gene matches. Germline V gives CDR1 KGHSH, CDR2 LQKENI. The CDR3 sequence is 14 residues long. The CDR3 sequence is CASSPGTGLDTIYF. The DNA for the CDR3 is TGTGCCAGCTCTCCCGGGACAGGGTTGGACACCATATATTTT.

The rearrangement links TRBV18 to TRBJ2-1; D may be TRBD1 (7 bases). Germline CDR1 KGHSH, CDR2 LQKENI. The CDR3 extends over 18 amino acids. The germline V and J ends were trimmed by 2 bases and 4 bases, with 21 bases remaining between them. The CDR3 loop is CASSPMRTGAGSYNEQFF. In DNA, the CDR3 is TGTGCCAGCTCACCAATGAGAACAGGGGCGGGATCATACAATGAGCAGTTCTTC.

The chain joins TRBV6-5 to TRBJ1-2; D is unresolved. The germline gives CDR1 MNHEY, CDR2 SVGAGI. Deletions cut 0 bases from V and 5 bases from J, with 13 bases between. The length of the CDR3 is 15 residues. The CDR3 DNA follows: TGTGCCAGCAGTTACTCGAACACCGCTCCTTATGGCTACACCTTC. Its protein is CASSYSNTAPYGYTF.

This rearrangement joins TRBV5-8 to TRBJ1-4, with 8 bases matching TRBD1. V shed 3 bases and J 5 bases; nucleotides not matched to a gene: 3. CDR3 length: 14 residues. The germline V gene has CDR1 SGHTS and CDR2 YDEGEE. The CDR3 loop reads CASSSGQVNEKLFF. The CDR3 DNA is TGTGCCAGCAGCTCGGGACAGGTGAATGAAAAACTGTTTTTT.

V gene TRBV7-9 combines with J gene TRBJ1-2, with 9 bases identical to TRBD1. The CDR3 has 17 amino acids. The germline CDR1 and CDR2 sequences are SEHNR and FQNEAQ (reference sequence). V gave up 5 bases and J gave up 4 bases; unmatched junction bases: 14. The CDR3 reads CASSTRGQGSGFYGYTF. The CDR3 DNA reads TGTGCCAGCAGCACTAGGGGACAGGGTAGCGGATTCTATGGCTACACCTTC.

The CDR3 region is CASSFGGGDKAFF. CDR3 sequence (DNA): TGTGCCAGCAGCTTCGGAGGTGGGGACAAAGCTTTCTTT. V usage is TRBV7-9 and J usage is TRBJ1-1, with D perhaps TRBD1 (6 bases). Trimming stripped 3 bases from V and 9 bases from J, with 14 bases between. CDR3 length: 13 residues. Germline-derived CDR1 and CDR2 are SEHNR and FQNEAQ (reference sequence).

This clone was seen a single time. This chain links TRBV3-1 (or the pseudogene TRBV3-2) with TRBJ2-3, with D unclear. In germline, CDR1 is LGHDT, CDR2 YNNKEL (reference sequence). The length of the CDR3 is 12 residues. The V gene lost 0 bases and the J gene lost 13 bases, with 11 bases spanning the gap. As DNA, the CDR3 is TGTGCCAGCAGCCAAGATACAGCCGTTGAGTATTTT. Encoded protein: CASSQDTAVEYF.

The chain's CDR3 is CASSRPTGDSGNTIYF. DNA for the CDR3: TGCGCCAGCAGCCGACCGACAGGAGACTCTGGAAACACCATATATTTT. The rearrangement links TRBV4-1 to TRBJ1-3; tentatively, D is TRBD1 (6 bases). Looked up from germline, CDR1 is MGHRA and CDR2 is YSYEKL. V dropped 4 bases and J dropped 0 bases, with 13 bases sitting between them. There are 16 residues in the CDR3.

This chain uses TRBV5-6 with TRBJ1-3, with a possible D match to TRBD1 (5 bases). Trimming left V 0 bases short and J 0 bases short, with 16 bases between. This CDR3 region has 18 residues. Per the germline V gene, CDR1 is SGHDT and CDR2 is YYEEEE. The CDR3 loop reads CASSLAIPGSFSGNTIYF. The CDR3 region has the DNA TGTGCCAGCAGCTTGGCGATTCCAGGGTCTTTCTCTGGAAACACCATATATTTT.

The CDR3 is CASSNRDEGYEQYF. The CDR3 nucleotides read TGTGCCAGTAGTAACCGGGATGAAGGGTACGAGCAGTACTTC. The chain carries TRBV19 and TRBJ2-7; D may be TRBD2 (5 bases). The CDR3 is 14 residues long. Per the germline V gene, CDR1 is LNHDA and CDR2 is SQIVND (reference sequence). V was trimmed by 4 bases and J by 4 bases, leaving 14 bases between them.

This clone was counted a single time. The CDR3 nucleotides read TGTGCCAGCAGCGGAGGCGCTGATCCAACTAATGAAAAACTGTTTTTT. Protein product: CASSGGADPTNEKLFF. V usage is TRBV27 and J usage is TRBJ1-4; D gene ambiguous. This CDR3 comprises 16 residues. Trimming removed 6 bases at V and 0 bases at J, with 14 bases between. Looked up from germline, CDR1 is MNHEY and CDR2 is SMNVEV (reference sequence).

The chain joins TRBV6-2 or TRBV6-3 to TRBJ1-2; no clear D gene. There are 12 residues in the CDR3. Trimming took off 6 bases at V and 3 bases at J, with 8 bases between the two ends. Germline lookup yields CDR1 MNHEY and CDR2 SVGEGT. The CDR3 spells CASSLRYYGYTF. CDR3 in DNA: TGTGCCAGCAGCCTCAGATACTATGGCTACACCTTC.

V gene TRBV12-5 combines with J gene TRBJ1-3, with D possibly TRBD1 on 5 matching bases. The V end lost 1 base, the J end lost 4 bases, and 20 bases lay between the germline ends. The CDR3 consists of 18 residues. Germline CDR1 LGHNT, CDR2 FRNRAP. CDR3 nucleotide sequence: TGTGCTAGTGGTTTGGCCCGGGGGGAAAGACAGACGGGAAACACCATATATTTT. This encodes CASGLARGERQTGNTIYF.

The chain combines TRBV19 with TRBJ2-7; 12 bases line up with TRBD2. Germline V lookup: CDR1 LNHDA, CDR2 SQIVND (reference sequence). CDR3 length: 16 amino acids. J lost 2 bases, V lost 5 bases, and 7 bases had no gene match. This CDR3 reads CASSALRTSGAYEQYF. The CDR3 DNA sequence: TGTGCCAGTAGTGCCCTACGGACTAGCGGGGCCTACGAGCAGTACTTC.

The chain has TRBV24-1 and TRBJ2-5; 10 bases fit TRBD1. Trimming took 3 bases from V and 5 from J; bases not matched to a gene: 8. CDR1 is KGHDR and CDR2 is SFDVKD in the germline V gene. The CDR3 is made up of 16 amino acids. The CDR3 sequence is CATSDRDRGLRETQYF. The CDR3 DNA reads as TGTGCCACCAGTGATCGCGACAGGGGGCTTCGGGAGACCCAGTACTTC.

The J gene is TRBJ2-7, the V gene TRBV5-1, with TRBD1 matching 10 bases. The CDR3 loop spans 13 amino acids. V dropped 7 bases and J dropped 2; count of bases not matched to a gene: 3. Germline-derived CDR1 and CDR2 are SGHRS and YFSETQ. CDR3 loop: CASVGTGAYEQYF. CDR3 sequence (DNA): TGCGCCAGCGTTGGGACAGGGGCCTACGAGCAGTACTTC.

The chain links TRBV4-3 to TRBJ2-2, with D possibly TRBD2 on 5 matching bases. The CDR3 has 15 residues. Trimming left V 0 bases short and J 4 bases short, with 9 bases between. Germline assignment: CDR1 LGHNA and CDR2 YSLEER. The CDR3 loop is CASSQEGLITGELFF. As DNA, the CDR3 is TGCGCCAGCAGCCAAGAAGGACTCATCACCGGGGAGCTGTTTTTT.

This rearrangement joins TRBV5-4 to TRBJ2-4, with 12 bases aligning to TRBD1. The CDR3 extends over 16 amino acids. V was clipped by 5 bases and J by 8 bases; unmatched bases: 11. From germline, CDR1 is SGHNT and CDR2 YYREEE (reference sequence). The CDR3: CASRRAGTGGRDIQYF. DNA of the CDR3: TGTGCCAGCAGACGCGCCGGGACAGGGGGCCGAGACATTCAGTACTTC.

The CDR3 nucleotides are TGTGCCAGCAGCAAGGGACTAGCGGGTGAGCAGTTCTTC. This encodes CASSKGLAGEQFF. The V call is TRBV13, the J call TRBJ2-1, with 12 nucleotides matching TRBD2. V lost 5 bases to trimming and J lost 9 bases; unmatched junction nucleotides: 2. The germline CDR1 and CDR2 sequences are PRHDT and FYEKMQ (reference sequence). This CDR3 comprises 13 residues.

This chain connects TRBV11-2 to TRBJ2-5, with 9 bases aligning to TRBD2. Germline V CDR1 and CDR2: SGHAT, FQNNGV. CDR3 length: 16 amino acids. Trimming removed 0 bases from V and 1 base from J; junction bases left unmatched: 3. Here the CDR3 reads CASSLDRAGGQETQYF. The DNA for the CDR3 is TGTGCCAGCAGCTTAGATCGAGCGGGGGGCCAAGAGACCCAGTACTTC.

The rearrangement joins TRBV20-1 to TRBJ1-5; D gene uncertain. The CDR3 is 14 amino acids. CDR1 and CDR2 from the germline V gene are DFQATT and SNEGSKA (reference sequence). With 3 bases removed from V and 2 bases from J, the gap between germline ends came to 11 bases. CDR3 DNA sequence: TGCAGTGCTAGTATTTCAGGAGGCAATCAGCCCCAGCATTTT. Protein product: CSASISGGNQPQHF.

The genes are TRBV6-5 and TRBJ1-5; D is undetermined. The CDR3 loop spans 14 amino acids. Germline V gives CDR1 MNHEY, CDR2 SVGAGI. V was clipped by 6 bases and J by 3 bases, with 12 bases between them. The CDR3 sequence is CASRPGRFNQPQHF. CDR3 sequence (DNA): TGTGCCAGCAGACCCGGACGGTTCAATCAGCCCCAGCATTTT.